A single sample gave rise to the 21 T cell receptor beta chains below, sequenced in a study of graft-versus-host responses after intestinal transplantation (dated by TCRdb to the early 2020s). Dithiothreitol, EDTA incubations and collagenase D digestion were used to isolate intraepithelial and lamina propria lymphocytes from graft specimens. Library preparation used the immunoSEQ multiplex PCR assay. TCRdb re-hosts the immuneACCESS table, in-frame sequences only. Its copies lack some clones; in the studies checked, an unresolved V gene accounts for under half of them, and the cause for the rest is not known. The sample table holds around 7,800 clones, of which around 68% were seen once. Around 5.5% of the sample goes to the ten largest clones. The sequencing here drew on ileum tissue, taken around 50 days after transplant. These receptors came from a human patient who received an intestinal transplant, so some T cells may come from the graft donor.

The chain combines TRBV9 with TRBJ2-1, with no clear D. Germline V CDR1 and CDR2: SGDLS, YYNGEE. Trimming shortened V by 3 bases and J by 0 bases, and 7 bases separated the two germline ends. This CDR3 has 14 amino acids. CDR3 sequence (DNA): TGTGCCAGCAGCGGCGGCTTCTCCTACAATGAGCAGTTCTTC. Residues: CASSGGFSYNEQFF.

The table lists this clone with a few counts. The chain couples TRBV25-1 to TRBJ1-4, with 8 bases matching TRBD1. CDR1 is MGHDK, CDR2 SYGVNS, per germline. CDR3 length: 17 residues. Trimming at V came to 4 bases and at J to 4 bases, leaving 11 bases not matched to a gene. CDR3 residues: CASSASGTGRFNEKLFF. The CDR3, as DNA: TGTGCCAGCAGTGCCTCCGGGACAGGAAGGTTTAATGAAAAACTGTTTTTT.

The V call is TRBV2, the J call TRBJ2-3; no definite D call. V lost 3 bases, J lost 0 bases, and 7 bases lay in between. Germline V gene sequence: CDR1 SNHLY, CDR2 FYNNEI. CDR3 length: 14 residues. This CDR3 is CASSDSPSTDTQYF. The CDR3 DNA is TGTGCCAGCAGTGATAGTCCAAGCACAGATACGCAGTATTTT.

CDR3 bases: TGTGCCAGCAGTGGTGAGGTGGGGGCGCACGGCTACACCTTC. Residues: CASSGEVGAHGYTF. The J gene is TRBJ1-2, the V gene TRBV2; perhaps TRBD1 as D (6 bases). Germline assignment: CDR1 SNHLY and CDR2 FYNNEI. The ends were cut back, 4 bases at V and 8 bases at J, with 17 bases in the middle. The CDR3 sequence is 14 residues long.

The CDR3 DNA sequence: TGTGCCAGCAGTTACGGGCGGGGGAGAACAACCGGGGAGCTGTTTTTT. It translates to CASSYGRGRTTGELFF. V gene TRBV6-6 combines with J gene TRBJ2-2; 7 nucleotides align to TRBD2. The CDR3 is 16 amino acids. Unmatched junction bases numbered 8, after V lost 2 bases and J lost 5 bases. From germline, CDR1 is MNHNY and CDR2 SVGAGI (reference sequence).

The V call is TRBV6-6, the J call TRBJ1-5, with D tentatively TRBD1 (5 bases). Trimming left V 7 bases short and J 3 bases short, with 16 bases between. In germline, CDR1 is MNHNY, CDR2 SVGAGI (reference sequence). The CDR3 totals 15 residues. CDR3 nucleotide sequence: TGTGCCAGCACCGGGGCGACGGGGGTCAATCAGCCCCAGCATTTT. Protein product: CASTGATGVNQPQHF.

V usage is TRBV4-3 and J usage is TRBJ2-3; 9 bases map to TRBD1. The CDR3 runs 17 residues. Germline V gene data show CDR1 as LGHNA and CDR2 as YSLEER. J lost 3 bases, V lost 0 bases, and 7 bases had no gene match. The CDR3 reads CASSQEGDREGTDTQYF. The DNA for the CDR3 is TGCGCCAGCAGCCAAGAGGGGGACAGGGAGGGTACAGATACGCAGTATTTT.

V is TRBV29-1 and J is TRBJ2-1; D might be TRBD1 (5 bases). The germline CDR1 and CDR2 sequences are SQVTM and ANQGSEA. Trimming took off 3 bases at V and 3 bases at J, with 15 bases between the two ends. This CDR3 spans 15 amino acids. CDR3 DNA sequence: TGCAGCGTTGAGGACAAGGCAGGGCGCTACAATGAGCAGTTCTTC. It encodes CSVEDKAGRYNEQFF.

This chain connects TRBV6-1 to TRBJ1-3; 8 nucleotides align to TRBD1. After removal of 7 bases from V and 2 bases from J, the junction contained 7 bases not matched to a gene. Germline loops: CDR1 MNHNS, CDR2 SASEGT. The CDR3 extends over 15 amino acids. The CDR3 coding sequence is TGTGCCAGCAAGGACAGGGTGGCTACTGGAAACACCATATATTTT. As protein: CASKDRVATGNTIYF.

Regarding this clone: One junction end does not reproduce the germline sequence, and a read error may be involved. The genes are TRBV7-7 and TRBJ1-4, with D tentatively TRBD1 (5 bases). Germline V gene sequence: CDR1 SSHAT, CDR2 FNYEAQ (reference sequence). The CDR3 is made up of 13 amino acids. In nucleotides, the CDR3 is TGTGCTAGCAGCCAGACAGATAATGAAAAACTGTTTTTT. Amino acid sequence: CASSQTDNEKLFF. The full variable domain, with the rest looked up from reference TRBV7-7 and TRBJ1-4, is GAGVSQSPRYKVTKRGQDVTLRCDPISSHATLYWYQQALGQGPEFLTYFNYEAQPDKSGLPSDRFSAERPEGSISTLTIQRTEQRDSAMYRCASSQTDNEKLFFGSGTQLSVL.

The gene calls are TRBV29-1 and TRBJ1-1; 8 bases line up with TRBD1. This CDR3 contains 10 residues. The junction had 4 bases not matched to a gene; V was cut back by 7 bases and J by 9 bases. Germline V gives CDR1 SQVTM, CDR2 ANQGSEA. CDR3 in amino acids: CSARQGKAFF. The CDR3 DNA is TGCAGCGCACGACAGGGGAAAGCTTTCTTT.

The chain recombines TRBV5-6 with TRBJ2-4, with 9 positions matching TRBD1. CDR1 is SGHDT and CDR2 is YYEEEE in the germline V gene. The CDR3 consists of 16 residues. After removal of 4 bases from V and 0 bases from J, the junction contained 5 bases not matched to a gene. The CDR3, as DNA: TGTGCCAGCAGCAAAGGGGACAGGGTAGCCAAAAACATTCAGTACTTC. Its protein product is CASSKGDRVAKNIQYF.

In its sample, this clone was seen once. In nucleotides, the CDR3 is TGTGCCAGCTCCCGGACAGGGGGACCCTACGAGCAGTACGTC. Protein product: CASSRTGGPYEQYV. The chain recombines TRBV28 with TRBJ2-7; TRBD1 matches 10 bases. The CDR3 spans 14 residues. V dropped 8 bases and J dropped 2; count of bases not matched to a gene: 6. Germline CDR1 MDHEN, CDR2 SYDVKM.

V is TRBV7-9 and J is TRBJ1-4; 7 bases match TRBD1. J gave up 7 bases and V 3 bases, and 5 bases lay outside the gene matches. The CDR3 runs to 14 residues. From germline, CDR1 is SEHNR and CDR2 FQNEAQ (reference sequence). This CDR3 reads CASSLGQRPEKLFF. CDR3 coding DNA: TGTGCCAGCAGCTTGGGACAGCGGCCTGAAAAACTGTTTTTT.

This clone was observed once. The chain uses TRBV7-6 and TRBJ1-1; D is unclear. V lost 1 base to trimming and J lost 4 bases, with 10 bases between them. CDR3 length: 14 residues. Germline-derived CDR1 and CDR2 are SGHVS and FNYEAQ. CDR3 protein: CASSLELTGTEAFF. CDR3 DNA sequence: TGTGCCAGCAGCTTAGAGCTAACGGGCACTGAAGCTTTCTTT.

V gene TRBV6-1 combines with J gene TRBJ2-1; 7 bases line up with TRBD1. The ends lost 2 bases at V and 4 bases at J; junction bases unmatched: 8. Germline assignment: CDR1 MNHNS and CDR2 SASEGT. The CDR3 has 16 residues. CDR3 residues: CASSETPPTGYNEQFF. CDR3 nucleotides: TGTGCCAGCAGTGAAACCCCCCCGACAGGGTACAATGAGCAGTTCTTC.

Only one count was recorded for this clone. The J gene is TRBJ1-1, the V gene TRBV10-3; 12 positions agree with TRBD1. This CDR3 is 16 amino acids long. Germline lookup yields CDR1 ENHRY and CDR2 SYGVKD. J gave up 6 bases and V 0 bases, and 5 bases lay outside the gene matches. Here the CDR3 reads CAISESGGQGAAEAFF. The CDR3 DNA reads TGTGCCATCAGTGAGTCGGGGGGACAGGGGGCCGCTGAAGCTTTCTTT.

The table lists this clone with a few counts. The chain recombines TRBV4-3 with TRBJ2-3, with 14 bases that match TRBD2. Losses at the gene ends were 2 bases for V and 4 bases for J; bases not matched to a gene: 5. Germline CDR1 reads LGHNA; CDR2 reads YSLEER. The length of the CDR3 is 17 residues. CDR3 residues: CASSQRTTSGGADTQYF. The CDR3 region has the DNA TGCGCCAGCAGCCAACGAACGACTAGCGGGGGGGCAGATACGCAGTATTTT.

The chain couples TRBV5-6 to TRBJ1-4; 7 positions agree with TRBD1. Germline CDR1 and CDR2: SGHDT and YYEEEE. Trimming at V came to 5 bases and at J to 5 bases, leaving 9 bases not matched to a gene. CDR3 size: 15 residues. The CDR3 DNA sequence: TGTGCCAGCAGACCCGGGACAGAGCTCAATGAAAAACTGTTTTTT. Its protein is CASRPGTELNEKLFF.

This clone has only a few counts. Other DNA sequences of this sample code for an identical CDR3. The rearrangement uses TRBV4-3 and TRBJ2-1, with D possibly being TRBD1 (6 bases). Trimming pared 1 base from V and 4 bases from J, leaving 14 bases between. CDR3 length: 16 residues. The V gene's germline CDR1 is LGHNA and CDR2 YSLEER. The CDR3 DNA reads as TGCGCCAGCAGCCAAGTCTTACAGGGCGGATACAATGAGCAGTTCTTC. Its translation: CASSQVLQGGYNEQFF.

The V call is TRBV9, the J call TRBJ1-2; 7 nucleotides agree with TRBD1. After removal of 0 bases from V and 0 bases from J, the junction contained 8 bases not matched to a gene. This CDR3 spans 17 amino acids. Germline values: CDR1 SGDLS, CDR2 YYNGEE. The DNA for the CDR3 is TGTGCCAGCAGCGTAGGTAAAGGGGGCGAAGCTAACTATGGCTACACCTTC. Amino acids: CASSVGKGGEANYGYTF.